These 29 T cell receptor beta chains were sequenced from one sample in a study of T cell responses to AZD1222 COVID-19 vaccine. TCRdb keeps only in-frame clones here, not all; method: immunoSEQ multiplex PCR. The sample includes about 88,000 clones, approximately 88% seen only once; the top ten take around 5%. The material was peripheral blood, obtained 28 days after the second AZD1222 dose. The receptors stem from an adult who received the AZD1222 COVID-19 vaccine.

The V gene is TRBV7-8, the J gene TRBJ2-7; D uncertain. CDR1 and CDR2 from the germline V gene are SGHVS and FQNEAQ. The CDR3 sequence is 13 residues long. The germline V and J ends were trimmed by 0 bases and 9 bases, with 12 bases remaining between them. The CDR3 DNA reads TGTGCCAGCAGCTTAGCCCCGTTCCGCGGGCAGTACTTC. It encodes CASSLAPFRGQYF. Filled out from reference TRBV7-8 and TRBJ2-7, the complete variable domain reads GAGVSQSPRYKVAKRGQDVALRCDPISGHVSLFWYQQALGQGPEFLTYFQNEAQLDKSGLPSDRFFAERPEGSVSTLKIQRTQQEDSAVYLCASSLAPFRGQYFGPGTRLTVT.

The chain joins TRBV10-3 to TRBJ1-6, with D possibly matching TRBD1 (5 bases). The V gene's germline CDR1 is ENHRY and CDR2 SYGVKD. Trimming shortened V by 2 bases and J by 7 bases, and 21 bases separated the two germline ends. This CDR3 is built from 18 residues. The CDR3 region has the DNA TGTGCCATCAGTGAGGATACTGTCCTCCGGGGGGTGAATTCACCCCTCCACTTT. It is translated as CAISEDTVLRGVNSPLHF.

The rearrangement links TRBV6-5 to TRBJ2-3; D remains unclear. V was clipped by 6 bases and J by 3 bases, with 13 bases between them. The CDR3 loop spans 14 amino acids. Germline CDR1 and CDR2: MNHEY and SVGAGI. CDR3 residues: CASRFPTMTDTQYF. CDR3 nucleotide sequence: TGTGCCAGCAGGTTCCCTACCATGACAGATACGCAGTATTTT.

The chain carries TRBV29-1 and TRBJ2-1; 8 bases match TRBD2. Germline CDR1 and CDR2: SQVTM and ANQGSEA. The CDR3 has 12 residues. V shed 6 bases and J 4 bases; nucleotides not matched to a gene: 2. The CDR3 DNA reads TGCAGCGTCGGACTAGCTTACAATGAGCAGTTCTTC. Translated, it gives CSVGLAYNEQFF.

Regarding this clone: One junction end does not reproduce the germline sequence, and a read error may be involved. The rearrangement joins TRBV7-3 to TRBJ2-3, with 8 bases aligning to TRBD2. CDR3 length: 15 residues. Germline V CDR1 and CDR2: SGHTA, FQGTGA. The CDR3 region has the DNA TGTGCCAGCAGCCAACGGGGGGGGCCCACATATACGCAGTATTTT. It is translated as CASSQRGGPTYTQYF.

The sample holds a few counts of this clone. The V gene is TRBV2, the J gene TRBJ1-6, with D possibly TRBD1 on 6 matching bases. Germline CDR1 and CDR2: SNHLY and FYNNEI. Trimming left V 5 bases short and J 5 bases short, with 10 bases between. The length of the CDR3 is 14 residues. This CDR3 reads CASSRGQHNSPLHF. CDR3 in DNA: TGTGCCAGCAGTCGGGGACAACATAATTCACCCCTCCACTTT.

As concerns this clone: Different DNA sequences within this sample yield the same CDR3. The rearrangement uses TRBV30 and TRBJ1-2; D unclear. Looked up from germline, CDR1 is GTSNPN and CDR2 is SVGIG (reference sequence). V was pared by 3 bases and J by 2 bases, with 4 bases between. The CDR3 sequence is 11 residues long. CDR3 in amino acids: CAWSQNYGYTF. In DNA, the CDR3 is TGTGCCTGGAGCCAGAACTATGGCTACACCTTC.

V is TRBV5-1 and J is TRBJ1-1, with 7 bases lining up with TRBD1. V was clipped by 1 base and J by 7 bases; unmatched bases: 10. CDR3 size: 15 residues. Germline loops: CDR1 SGHRS, CDR2 YFSETQ. This CDR3 reads CASSLLGRGRNEAFF. The CDR3 DNA sequence: TGCGCCAGCAGCTTGTTGGGCAGGGGGAGAAATGAAGCTTTCTTT. The full variable domain, rest sourced from reference TRBV5-1 and TRBJ1-1, is KAGVTQTPRYLIKTRGQQVTLSCSPISGHRSVSWYQQTPGQGLQFLFEYFSETQRNKGNFPGRFSGRQFSNSRSEMNVSTLELGDSALYLCASSLLGRGRNEAFFGQGTRLTVV.

This clone appeared once. This chain links TRBV7-3 with TRBJ2-1; no definite D call. The CDR3 covers 16 residues. Trimming left V 5 bases short and J 0 bases short, with 14 bases between. Germline V gives CDR1 SGHTA, CDR2 FQGTGA. CDR3 amino acids: CASSPRDGSSYNEQFF. CDR3 nucleotides: TGTGCCAGCAGCCCTCGAGACGGTAGCTCCTACAATGAGCAGTTCTTC.

CDR3 loop: CASSQASGGTPPPGETQYF. The CDR3 DNA sequence: TGCGCCAGCAGTCAAGCTAGCGGGGGTACTCCGCCCCCGGGCGAGACCCAGTACTTC. This chain joins TRBV23-1 and TRBJ2-5; 10 nucleotides match TRBD2. TRBV23-1 is given ORF status, its function remaining uncertain. This CDR3 has 19 residues. After removal of 2 bases from V and 5 bases from J, the junction contained 17 bases not matched to a gene.

This clone was counted a few times. The J gene is TRBJ1-2, the V gene TRBV3-1 (or the pseudogene TRBV3-2); D is uncertain. Germline CDR1 LGHDT, CDR2 YNNKEL (reference sequence). CDR3 size: 14 residues. Trimming took off 0 bases at V and 7 bases at J, with 12 bases between the two ends. CDR3 protein: CASSQDSDSAGYTF. The CDR3, as DNA: TGTGCCAGCAGCCAAGATTCTGACTCAGCTGGCTACACCTTC.

V is TRBV3-1 (or the pseudogene TRBV3-2) and J is TRBJ1-1; D not resolved. V lost 0 bases, J lost 4 bases, and 18 bases lay in between. The length of the CDR3 is 17 residues. Germline V gene data show CDR1 as LGHDT and CDR2 as YNNKEL (reference sequence). The CDR3 bases are TGTGCCAGCAGCCAAGATCAATTCCGGGGAGGCGGCACTGAAGCTTTCTTT. Translated, it gives CASSQDQFRGGGTEAFF.

V is TRBV15 and J is TRBJ1-2; D is undetermined. The CDR3 totals 12 residues. Per germline, CDR1 LNHNV and CDR2 YYDKDF (reference sequence). V was pared by 2 bases and J by 8 bases, with 9 bases between. The chain's CDR3 is CATSRFSGGYTF. DNA of the CDR3: TGTGCCACCAGCAGATTCTCGGGAGGCTACACCTTC.

The chain couples TRBV19 to TRBJ2-6, with 8 bases lining up with TRBD1. Trimming took 5 bases from V and 0 from J; bases not matched to a gene: 9. CDR1 is LNHDA and CDR2 is SQIVND in the germline V gene (reference sequence). The CDR3 sequence is 18 residues long. CDR3 protein: CASSPDPGQASGANVLTF. DNA for the CDR3: TGTGCCAGTAGTCCTGACCCGGGACAGGCCTCTGGGGCCAACGTCCTGACTTTC.

This chain links TRBV7-8 with TRBJ2-2, with D uncertain. This CDR3 has 14 residues. Trimming removed 1 base at V and 9 bases at J, with 12 bases between. The germline gives CDR1 SGHVS, CDR2 FQNEAQ. CDR3 sequence: CASSLGGLNRELFF. The CDR3 DNA follows: TGTGCCAGCAGCTTAGGAGGCCTTAATAGGGAGCTGTTTTTT.

V usage is TRBV5-4 and J usage is TRBJ1-2; D gene ambiguous. From germline, CDR1 is SGHNT and CDR2 YYREEE (reference sequence). Between the trimmed V and J ends, which lost 2 bases and 1 base, there was a span of 6 bases. The CDR3 length is 13 residues. The DNA of the CDR3 is TGTGCCAGCAGCTTATGGAATAACTATGGCTACACCTTC. This translates into CASSLWNNYGYTF.

This clone was seen a single time. V and J are TRBV21-1 and TRBJ1-4. TRBV21-1 is recorded as a pseudogene. This CDR3 has 13 residues. The CDR3 bases are TGTGCCAGAAGCGGGCAGCGTAATGAAAAACTGTTTTTT. Residues: CARSGQRNEKLFF.

This clone was recorded only once. CDR3 loop: CASSDGTANTGELFF. The CDR3 DNA sequence: TGCGCCAGCAGTGATGGGACGGCGAACACCGGGGAGCTGTTTTTT. This chain connects TRBV10-1 to TRBJ2-2; the D call may be TRBD1 or TRBD2 (5 bases each). Germline V lookup: CDR1 WNHNN, CDR2 SYGVQD (reference sequence). The CDR3 loop spans 15 amino acids. V shed 3 bases and J shed 0 bases, with 8 bases lying between them.

The chain couples TRBV4-1 to TRBJ2-2; D is unresolved. Germline V gives CDR1 MGHRA, CDR2 YSYEKL. The CDR3 length is 13 residues. The V end lost 3 bases, the J end lost 1 base, and 3 bases lay between the germline ends. CDR3 amino acids: CASSHWNTGELFF. CDR3 coding DNA: TGCGCCAGCAGCCACTGGAACACCGGGGAGCTGTTTTTT.

Remarks on this clone: Other DNA sequences in the same sample also yield this CDR3. This rearrangement joins TRBV4-1 to TRBJ1-2; D may be TRBD1 (5 bases). The CDR3 contains 14 residues. The V end was cut by 3 bases, the J end by 0 bases, with 8 bases between. Germline CDR1 is MGHRA and CDR2 is YSYEKL. CDR3 amino acids: CASSQGTANYGYTF. CDR3 nucleotides: TGCGCCAGCAGCCAGGGGACGGCTAACTATGGCTACACCTTC.

V gene TRBV5-1 combines with J gene TRBJ1-1; TRBD1 might be the D (6 bases). CDR1 is SGHRS, CDR2 YFSETQ, per germline. The CDR3 is made up of 14 amino acids. V gave up 2 bases and J gave up 5 bases, with 13 bases separating them. Written as DNA, the CDR3 is TGCGCCAGCAGCTTCGCAGGGGCGGGTACTGAAGCTTTCTTT. Its protein product is CASSFAGAGTEAFF.

This sequence joins TRBV9 and TRBJ1-4, with a tentative D call TRBD1 (5 bases). Germline assignment: CDR1 SGDLS and CDR2 YYNGEE. V was shortened by 4 bases and J by 0 bases, with 13 bases between the two germline ends. This CDR3 has 16 amino acids. The CDR3 DNA sequence: TGTGCCAGCAGCCCGGGGACCTTTGCAACTAATGAAAAACTGTTTTTT. As protein: CASSPGTFATNEKLFF.

This rearrangement joins TRBV11-2 to TRBJ1-2; maybe TRBD1 (5 bases). The germline V gene encodes CDR1 SGHAT and CDR2 FQNNGV. The V end lost 1 base, the J end lost 3 bases, and 9 bases lay between the germline ends. CDR3 length: 14 residues. The CDR3 spells CASSLGGADYGYTF. CDR3 bases: TGTGCCAGCAGCTTAGGAGGGGCAGACTATGGCTACACCTTC.

This chain uses TRBV28 with TRBJ1-4; D is possibly TRBD1 (6 bases). V shed 10 bases and J shed 8 bases, with 20 bases lying between them. This CDR3 is 14 amino acids long. Looked up from germline, CDR1 is MDHEN and CDR2 is SYDVKM. The chain's CDR3 is CATPLGALSEKLFF. DNA of the CDR3: TGTGCCACACCTTTGGGGGCGCTTAGCGAAAAACTGTTTTTT.

The chain recombines TRBV27 with TRBJ1-2; D may be TRBD1 (5 bases). Per the germline V gene, CDR1 is MNHEY and CDR2 is SMNVEV (reference sequence). Deletions cut 6 bases from V and 4 bases from J, with 15 bases between. This CDR3 contains 14 residues. DNA for the CDR3: TGTGCCAGCAGCCTTAATCGACAGTCCTATGGCTACACCTTC. It specifies CASSLNRQSYGYTF.

The chain is built from TRBV5-1 and TRBJ2-4; 8 bases are shared with TRBD1. The CDR3 covers 16 residues. V was clipped by 4 bases and J by 1 base; unmatched bases: 7. Germline CDR1 reads SGHRS; CDR2 reads YFSETQ. The CDR3 nucleotides read TGCGCCAGCAGCCTAGGACAGGGATCGGCCAAAAACATTCAGTACTTC. Translating it yields CASSLGQGSAKNIQYF.

The chain recombines TRBV5-6 with TRBJ1-4; D is unclear. This CDR3 has 15 residues. The germline V gene has CDR1 SGHDT and CDR2 YYEEEE. The V gene lost 1 base and the J gene lost 6 bases, with 13 bases spanning the gap. CDR3 sequence: CASSLSRPLDEKLFF. The DNA of the CDR3 is TGTGCCAGCAGCTTGAGTCGGCCGCTCGATGAAAAACTGTTTTTT.

V is TRBV9 and J is TRBJ1-1, with D perhaps matching TRBD1 (6 bases). The CDR3 extends over 13 amino acids. CDR1 SGDLS and CDR2 YYNGEE come from the germline V gene. The V end lost 4 bases, the J end lost 5 bases, and 12 bases lay between the germline ends. CDR3 in DNA: TGTGCCAGCAGCCTATCTCAGGGGACTGAAGCTTTCTTT. Translated: CASSLSQGTEAFF.

The rearrangement joins TRBV6-5 to TRBJ1-5, with no clear D. The CDR3 spans 13 residues. Germline loops: CDR1 MNHEY, CDR2 SVGAGI. The V end was cut by 7 bases, the J end by 0 bases, with 7 bases between. This CDR3 reads CASKANSNQPQHF. CDR3 DNA: TGTGCCAGCAAAGCGAATAGCAATCAGCCCCAGCATTTT.